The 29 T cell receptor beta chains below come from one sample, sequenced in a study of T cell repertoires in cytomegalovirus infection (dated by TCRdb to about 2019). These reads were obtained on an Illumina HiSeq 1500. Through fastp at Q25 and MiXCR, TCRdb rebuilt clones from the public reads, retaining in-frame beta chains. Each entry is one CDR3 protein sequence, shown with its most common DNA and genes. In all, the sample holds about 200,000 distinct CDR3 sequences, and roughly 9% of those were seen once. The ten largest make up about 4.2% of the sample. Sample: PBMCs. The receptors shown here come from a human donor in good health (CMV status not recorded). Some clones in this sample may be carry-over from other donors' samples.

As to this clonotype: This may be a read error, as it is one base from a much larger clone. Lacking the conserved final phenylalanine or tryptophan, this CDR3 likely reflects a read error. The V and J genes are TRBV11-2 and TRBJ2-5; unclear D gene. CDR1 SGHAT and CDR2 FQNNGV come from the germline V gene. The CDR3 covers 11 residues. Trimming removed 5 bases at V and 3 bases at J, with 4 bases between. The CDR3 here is CASSIKETQYL. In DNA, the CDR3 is TGTGCCAGCAGCATAAAAGAGACCCAGTACTTA.

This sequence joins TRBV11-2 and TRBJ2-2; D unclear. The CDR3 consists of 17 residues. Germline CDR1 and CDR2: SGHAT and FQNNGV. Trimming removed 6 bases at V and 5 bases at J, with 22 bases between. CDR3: CASRNIPGSRGTGELFF. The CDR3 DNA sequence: TGTGCCAGCAGGAATATCCCAGGCAGCCGAGGAACCGGGGAGCTGTTTTTT.

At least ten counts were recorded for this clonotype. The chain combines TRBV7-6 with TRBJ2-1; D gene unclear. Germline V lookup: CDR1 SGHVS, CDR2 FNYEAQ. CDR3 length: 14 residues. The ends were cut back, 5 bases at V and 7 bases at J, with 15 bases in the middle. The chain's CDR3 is CASSASPVGNEQFF. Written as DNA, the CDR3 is TGTGCCAGCAGCGCCAGCCCAGTGGGGAATGAGCAGTTCTTC.

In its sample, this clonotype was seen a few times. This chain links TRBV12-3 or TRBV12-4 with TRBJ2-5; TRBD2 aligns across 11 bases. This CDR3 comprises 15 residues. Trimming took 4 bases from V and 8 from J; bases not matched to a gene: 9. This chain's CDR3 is CASSSAGTSGLTQYF. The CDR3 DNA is TGTGCCAGCAGTTCCGCCGGGACTAGCGGTCTAACCCAGTACTTC.

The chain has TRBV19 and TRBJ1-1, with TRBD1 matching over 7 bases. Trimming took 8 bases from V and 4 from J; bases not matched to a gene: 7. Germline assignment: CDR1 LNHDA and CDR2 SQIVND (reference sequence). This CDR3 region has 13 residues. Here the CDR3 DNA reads TGTGCCAGTGGGGATACAGGGGTCACTGAAGCTTTCTTT. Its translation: CASGDTGVTEAFF.

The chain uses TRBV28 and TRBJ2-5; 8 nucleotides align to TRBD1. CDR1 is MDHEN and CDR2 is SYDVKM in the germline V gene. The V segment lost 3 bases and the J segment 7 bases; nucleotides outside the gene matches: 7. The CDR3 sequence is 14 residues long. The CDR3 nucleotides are TGTGCCAGCAGTTTGGGCCTAACAGGGGGGACCCAGTACTTC. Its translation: CASSLGLTGGTQYF. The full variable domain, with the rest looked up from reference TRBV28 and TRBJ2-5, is DVKVTQSSRYLVKRTGEKVFLECVQDMDHENMFWYRQDPGLGLRLIYFSYDVKMKEKGDIPEGYSVSREKKERFSLILESASTNQTSMYLCASSLGLTGGTQYFGPGTRLLVL.

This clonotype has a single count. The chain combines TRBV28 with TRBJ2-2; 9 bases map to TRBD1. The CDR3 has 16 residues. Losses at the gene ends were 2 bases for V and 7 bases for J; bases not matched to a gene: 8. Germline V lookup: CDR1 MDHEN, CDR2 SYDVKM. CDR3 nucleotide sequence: TGTGCCAGCAGTTTACCACCGGGACAGGGCCACGGGGAGCTGTTTTTT. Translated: CASSLPPGQGHGELFF.

In DNA, the CDR3 is TGCAGTACCCGCCGGACAGGGCGGGACACTGAAGCTTTCTTT. It codes for CSTRRTGRDTEAFF. The chain recombines TRBV20-1 with TRBJ1-1; TRBD1 agrees at 8 bases. CDR1 and CDR2 from the germline V gene are DFQATT and SNEGSKA (reference sequence). J was trimmed by 3 bases and V by 8 bases; bases with no gene match: 11. The CDR3 contains 14 residues.

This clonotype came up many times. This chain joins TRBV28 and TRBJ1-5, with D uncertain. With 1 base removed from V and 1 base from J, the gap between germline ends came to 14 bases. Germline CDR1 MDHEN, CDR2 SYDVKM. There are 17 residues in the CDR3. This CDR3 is CASSLLTQRWSNQPQHF. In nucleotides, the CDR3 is TGTGCCAGCAGTTTATTGACCCAGAGATGGAGCAATCAGCCCCAGCATTTT.

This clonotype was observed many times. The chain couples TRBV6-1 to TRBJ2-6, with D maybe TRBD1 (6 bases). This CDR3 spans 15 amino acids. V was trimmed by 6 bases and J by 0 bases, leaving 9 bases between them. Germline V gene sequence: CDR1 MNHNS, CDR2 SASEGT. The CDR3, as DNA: TGTGCCAGCAGCTGGACAGACTCTGGGGCCAACGTCCTGACTTTC. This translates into CASSWTDSGANVLTF.

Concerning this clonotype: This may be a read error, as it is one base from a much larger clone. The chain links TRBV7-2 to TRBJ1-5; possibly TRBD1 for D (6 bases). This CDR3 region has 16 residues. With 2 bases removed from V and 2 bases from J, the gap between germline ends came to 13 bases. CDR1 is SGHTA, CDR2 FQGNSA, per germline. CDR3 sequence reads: CASSLFRAGGNQPQHF. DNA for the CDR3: TGTGCCAGCAGCTTATTCAGGGCAGGGGGCAATCAGCCCCAGCATTTT.

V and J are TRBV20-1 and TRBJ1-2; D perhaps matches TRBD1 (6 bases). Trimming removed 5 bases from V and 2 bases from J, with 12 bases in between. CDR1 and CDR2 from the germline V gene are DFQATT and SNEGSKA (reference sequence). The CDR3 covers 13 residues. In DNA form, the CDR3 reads TGCAGTGCTTACAGGGCCGCAAACTATGGCTACACCTTC. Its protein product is CSAYRAANYGYTF.

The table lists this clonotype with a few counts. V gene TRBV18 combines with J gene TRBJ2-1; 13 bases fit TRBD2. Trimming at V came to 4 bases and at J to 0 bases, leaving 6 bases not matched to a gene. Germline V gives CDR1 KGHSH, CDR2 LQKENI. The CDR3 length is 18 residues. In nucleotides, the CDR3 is TGTGCCAGCTCACAGACTAGCGGGGGGCCCCGCTCCTACAATGAGCAGTTCTTC. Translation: CASSQTSGGPRSYNEQFF.

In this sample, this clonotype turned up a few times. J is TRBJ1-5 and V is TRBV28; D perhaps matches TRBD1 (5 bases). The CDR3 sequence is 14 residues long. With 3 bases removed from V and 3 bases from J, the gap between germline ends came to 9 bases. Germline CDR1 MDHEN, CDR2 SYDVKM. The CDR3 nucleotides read TGTGCCAGCAGTTTGGCAGGGATCAATCAGCCCCAGCATTTT. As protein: CASSLAGINQPQHF. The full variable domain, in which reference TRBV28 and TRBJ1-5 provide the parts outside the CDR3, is DVKVTQSSRYLVKRTGEKVFLECVQDMDHENMFWYRQDPGLGLRLIYFSYDVKMKEKGDIPEGYSVSREKKERFSLILESASTNQTSMYLCASSLAGINQPQHFGDGTRLSIL.

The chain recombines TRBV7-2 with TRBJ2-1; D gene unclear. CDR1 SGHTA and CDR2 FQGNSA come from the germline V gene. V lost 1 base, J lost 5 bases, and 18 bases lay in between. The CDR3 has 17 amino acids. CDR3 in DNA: TGTGCCAGCAGCTTAGACCTCGTGCCCAGGCCCAACAATGAGCAGTTCTTC. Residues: CASSLDLVPRPNNEQFF.

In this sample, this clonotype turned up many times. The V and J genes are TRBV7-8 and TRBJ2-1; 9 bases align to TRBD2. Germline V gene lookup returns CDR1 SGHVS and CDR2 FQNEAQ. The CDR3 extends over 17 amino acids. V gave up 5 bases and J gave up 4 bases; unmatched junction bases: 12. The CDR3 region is CASSRVGAGGPYNEQFF. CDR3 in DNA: TGTGCCAGCAGCCGAGTGGGGGCGGGAGGGCCTTACAATGAGCAGTTCTTC.

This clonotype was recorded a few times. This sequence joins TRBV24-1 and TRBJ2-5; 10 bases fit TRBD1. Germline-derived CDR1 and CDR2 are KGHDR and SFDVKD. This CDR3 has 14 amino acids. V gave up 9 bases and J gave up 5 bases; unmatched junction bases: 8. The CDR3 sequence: CATGMTGGGETQYF. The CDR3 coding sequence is TGTGCCACCGGTATGACAGGGGGCGGCGAGACCCAGTACTTC.

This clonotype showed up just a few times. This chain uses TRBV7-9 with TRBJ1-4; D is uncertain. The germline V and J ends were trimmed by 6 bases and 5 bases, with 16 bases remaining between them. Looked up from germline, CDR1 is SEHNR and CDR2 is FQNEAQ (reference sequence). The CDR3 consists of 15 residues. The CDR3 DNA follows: TGTGCCAGCAGAGTTCTAGGGCCGGGAAATGAAAAACTGTTTTTT. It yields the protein CASRVLGPGNEKLFF.

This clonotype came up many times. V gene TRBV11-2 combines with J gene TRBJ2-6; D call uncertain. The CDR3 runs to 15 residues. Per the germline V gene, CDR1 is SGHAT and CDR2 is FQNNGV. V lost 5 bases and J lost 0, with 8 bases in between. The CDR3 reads CASSTLGSGANVLTF. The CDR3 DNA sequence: TGTGCCAGCAGCACCTTGGGCTCTGGGGCCAACGTCCTGACTTTC.

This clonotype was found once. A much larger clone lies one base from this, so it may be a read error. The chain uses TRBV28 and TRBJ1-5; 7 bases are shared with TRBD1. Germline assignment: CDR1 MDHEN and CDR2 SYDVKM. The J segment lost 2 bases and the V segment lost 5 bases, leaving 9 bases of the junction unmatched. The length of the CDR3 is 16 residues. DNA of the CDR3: TGTGCCAGCAGTGCGATCGGACAGGACGGCAATCAGCCCCAGCATTTT. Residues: CASSAIGQDGNQPQHF.

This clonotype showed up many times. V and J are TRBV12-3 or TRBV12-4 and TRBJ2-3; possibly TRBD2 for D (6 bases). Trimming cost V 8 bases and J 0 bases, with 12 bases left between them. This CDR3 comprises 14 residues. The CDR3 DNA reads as TGTGCCAGCGCGGGGATCCTTAGCACAGATACGCAGTATTTT. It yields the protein CASAGILSTDTQYF.

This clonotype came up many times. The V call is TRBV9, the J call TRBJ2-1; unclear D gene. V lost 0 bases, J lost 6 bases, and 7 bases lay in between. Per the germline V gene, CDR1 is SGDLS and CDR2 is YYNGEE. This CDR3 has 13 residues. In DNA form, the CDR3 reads TGTGCCAGCAGCGTAGCTGACTCCAATGAGCAGTTCTTC. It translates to CASSVADSNEQFF.

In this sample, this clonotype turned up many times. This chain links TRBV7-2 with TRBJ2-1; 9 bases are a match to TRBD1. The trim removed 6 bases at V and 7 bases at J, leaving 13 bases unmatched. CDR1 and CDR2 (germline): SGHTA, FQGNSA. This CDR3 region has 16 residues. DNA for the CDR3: TGTGCCAGCAGTTACCAGACCGGGACAGGGCGGAATGAGCAGTTCTTC. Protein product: CASSYQTGTGRNEQFF.

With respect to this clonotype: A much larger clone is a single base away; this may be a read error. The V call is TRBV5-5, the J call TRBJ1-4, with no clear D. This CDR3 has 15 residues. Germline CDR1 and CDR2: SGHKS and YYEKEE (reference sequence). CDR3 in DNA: TGTGCCAGCAGCTTGGAAGGAGTAACTAATGAAAAACTGATTTTT. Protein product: CASSLEGVTNEKLIF.

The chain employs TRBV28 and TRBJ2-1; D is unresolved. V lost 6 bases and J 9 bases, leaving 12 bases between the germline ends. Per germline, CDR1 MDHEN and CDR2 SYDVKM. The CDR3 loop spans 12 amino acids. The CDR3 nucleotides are TGTGCCAGCAGATATACCTCCGGTGAGCAGTTCTTC. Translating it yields CASRYTSGEQFF.

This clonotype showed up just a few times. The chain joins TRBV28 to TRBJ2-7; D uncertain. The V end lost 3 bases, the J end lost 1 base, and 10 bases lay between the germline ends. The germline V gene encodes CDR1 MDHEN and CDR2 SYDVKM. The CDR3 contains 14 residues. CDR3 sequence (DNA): TGTGCCAGCAGTTTTGGCCCCTTTTCCTACGAGCAGTACTTC. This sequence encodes CASSFGPFSYEQYF.

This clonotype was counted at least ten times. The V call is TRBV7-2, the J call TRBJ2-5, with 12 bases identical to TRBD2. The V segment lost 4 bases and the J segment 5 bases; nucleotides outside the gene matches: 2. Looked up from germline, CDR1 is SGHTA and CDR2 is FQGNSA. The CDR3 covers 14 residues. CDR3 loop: CASSSSGRGETQYF. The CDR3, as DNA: TGTGCCAGCAGCTCTAGCGGGAGGGGTGAGACCCAGTACTTC.

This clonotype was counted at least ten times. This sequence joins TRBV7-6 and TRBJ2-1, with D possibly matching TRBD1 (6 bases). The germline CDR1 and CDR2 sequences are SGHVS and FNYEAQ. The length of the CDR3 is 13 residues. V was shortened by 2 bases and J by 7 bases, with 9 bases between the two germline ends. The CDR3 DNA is TGTGCCAGCAGCTTATCCCAGGGGAATGAGCAGTTCTTC. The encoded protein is CASSLSQGNEQFF. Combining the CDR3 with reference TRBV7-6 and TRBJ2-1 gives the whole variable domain GAGVSQSPRYKVTKRGQDVALRCDPISGHVSLYWYRQALGQGPEFLTYFNYEAQQDKSGLPNDRFSAERPEGSISTLTIQRTEQRDSAMYRCASSLSQGNEQFFGPGTRLTVL.

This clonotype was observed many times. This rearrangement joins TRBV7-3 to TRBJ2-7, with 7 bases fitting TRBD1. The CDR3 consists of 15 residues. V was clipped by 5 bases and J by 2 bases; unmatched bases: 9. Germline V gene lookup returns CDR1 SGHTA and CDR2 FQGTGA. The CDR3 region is CASSPLGGEAYEQYF. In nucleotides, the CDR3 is TGTGCCAGCAGCCCATTAGGGGGCGAGGCCTACGAGCAGTACTTC. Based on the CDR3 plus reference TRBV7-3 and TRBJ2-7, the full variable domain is GAGVSQTPSNKVTEKGKYVELRCDPISGHTALYWYRQSLGQGPEFLIYFQGTGAADDSGLPNDRFFAVRPEGSVSTLKIQRTERGDSAVYLCASSPLGGEAYEQYFGPGTRLTVT.